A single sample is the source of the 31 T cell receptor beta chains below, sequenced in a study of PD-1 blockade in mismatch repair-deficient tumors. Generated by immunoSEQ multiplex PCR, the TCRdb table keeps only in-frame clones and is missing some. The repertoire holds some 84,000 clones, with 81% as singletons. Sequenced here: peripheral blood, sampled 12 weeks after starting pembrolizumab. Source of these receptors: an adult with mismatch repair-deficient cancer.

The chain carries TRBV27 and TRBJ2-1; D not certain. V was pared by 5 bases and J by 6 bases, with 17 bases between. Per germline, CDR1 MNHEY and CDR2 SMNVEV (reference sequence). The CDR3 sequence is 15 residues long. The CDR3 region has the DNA TGTGCCAGCAGTGGCAGTAGGCCTAGAAGCAATGAGCAGTTCTTC. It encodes CASSGSRPRSNEQFF.

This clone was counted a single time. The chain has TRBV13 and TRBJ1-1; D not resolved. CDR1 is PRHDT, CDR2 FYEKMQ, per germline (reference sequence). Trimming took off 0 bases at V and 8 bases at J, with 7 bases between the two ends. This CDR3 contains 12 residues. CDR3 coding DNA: TGTGCCAGCAGCTTAGGTGGCAGGGAAGCTTTCTTT. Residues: CASSLGGREAFF. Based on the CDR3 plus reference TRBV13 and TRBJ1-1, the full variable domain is AAGVIQSPRHLIKEKRETATLKCYPIPRHDTVYWYQQGPGQDPQFLISFYEKMQSDKGSIPDRFSAQQFSDYHSELNMSSLELGDSALYFCASSLGGREAFFGQGTRLTVV.

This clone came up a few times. CDR3 region: CASSPSRNTGELFF. CDR3 sequence (DNA): TGTGCCAGCTCACCATCCAGGAACACCGGGGAGCTGTTTTTT. The chain employs TRBV18 and TRBJ2-2; D call uncertain. Germline CDR1 reads KGHSH; CDR2 reads LQKENI. The CDR3 is 14 residues long. Trimming shortened V by 2 bases and J by 1 base, and 5 bases separated the two germline ends.

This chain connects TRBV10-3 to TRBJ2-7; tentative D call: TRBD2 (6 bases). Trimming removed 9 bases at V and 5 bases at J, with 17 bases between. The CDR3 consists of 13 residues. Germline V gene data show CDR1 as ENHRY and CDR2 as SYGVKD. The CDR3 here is CAIPGGSGNEQYF. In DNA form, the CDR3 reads TGTGCCATTCCCGGTGGTAGCGGCAACGAGCAGTACTTC.

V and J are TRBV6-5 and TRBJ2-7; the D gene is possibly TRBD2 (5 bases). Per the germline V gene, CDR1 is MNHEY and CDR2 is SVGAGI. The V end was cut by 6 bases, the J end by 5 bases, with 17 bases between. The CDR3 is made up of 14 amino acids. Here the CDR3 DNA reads TGTGCCAGCAGGAGTTCGAGCCGGGGAAACGAGCAGTACTTC. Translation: CASRSSSRGNEQYF.

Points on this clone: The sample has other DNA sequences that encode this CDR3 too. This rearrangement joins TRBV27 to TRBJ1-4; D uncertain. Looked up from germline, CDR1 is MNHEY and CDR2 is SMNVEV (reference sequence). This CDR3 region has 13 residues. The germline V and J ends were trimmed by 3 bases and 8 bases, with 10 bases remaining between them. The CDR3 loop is CASSFSGFEKLFF. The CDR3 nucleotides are TGTGCCAGCAGTTTTTCCGGGTTCGAAAAACTGTTTTTT.

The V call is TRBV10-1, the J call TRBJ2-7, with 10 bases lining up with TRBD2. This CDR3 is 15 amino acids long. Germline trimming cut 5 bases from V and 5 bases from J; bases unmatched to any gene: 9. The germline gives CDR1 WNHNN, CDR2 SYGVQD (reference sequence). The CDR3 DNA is TGCGCCAGCAGTAGCGCCCTAGCGGGAGTTCACGAGCAGTACTTC. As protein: CASSSALAGVHEQYF.

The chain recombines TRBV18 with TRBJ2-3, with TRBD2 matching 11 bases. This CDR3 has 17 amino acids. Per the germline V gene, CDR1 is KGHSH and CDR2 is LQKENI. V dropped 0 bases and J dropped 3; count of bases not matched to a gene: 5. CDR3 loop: CASSPPSSGRRTDTQYF. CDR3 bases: TGTGCCAGCTCACCACCGTCTAGCGGGAGGAGGACAGATACGCAGTATTTT.

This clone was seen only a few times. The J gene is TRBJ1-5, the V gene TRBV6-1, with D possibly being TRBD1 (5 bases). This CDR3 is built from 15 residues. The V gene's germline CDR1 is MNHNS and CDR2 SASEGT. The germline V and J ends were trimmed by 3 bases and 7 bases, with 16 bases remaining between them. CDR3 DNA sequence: TGTGCCAGCAGTGATTATCGGGGGGAGGAACAGCCCCAGCATTTT. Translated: CASSDYRGEEQPQHF.

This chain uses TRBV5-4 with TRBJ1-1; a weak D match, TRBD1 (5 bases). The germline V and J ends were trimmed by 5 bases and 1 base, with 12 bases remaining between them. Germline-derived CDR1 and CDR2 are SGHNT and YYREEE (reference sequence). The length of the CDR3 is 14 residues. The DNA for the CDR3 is TGTGCCAGCAGAAGGGGAGGAGGGAACACTGAAGCTTTCTTT. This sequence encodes CASRRGGGNTEAFF.

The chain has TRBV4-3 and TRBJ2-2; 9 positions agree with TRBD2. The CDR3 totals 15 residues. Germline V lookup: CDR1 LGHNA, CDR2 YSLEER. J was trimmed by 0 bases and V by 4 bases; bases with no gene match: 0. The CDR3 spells CASSPSGTNTGELFF. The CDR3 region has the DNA TGCGCCAGCAGCCCTAGCGGGACGAACACCGGGGAGCTGTTTTTT.

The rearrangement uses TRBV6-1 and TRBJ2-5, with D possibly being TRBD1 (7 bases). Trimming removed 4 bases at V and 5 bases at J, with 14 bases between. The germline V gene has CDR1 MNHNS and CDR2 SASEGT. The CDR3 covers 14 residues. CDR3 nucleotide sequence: TGTGCCAGCAGTGGGTCAGGGGGGTCCGAGACCCAGTACTTC. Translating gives CASSGSGGSETQYF.

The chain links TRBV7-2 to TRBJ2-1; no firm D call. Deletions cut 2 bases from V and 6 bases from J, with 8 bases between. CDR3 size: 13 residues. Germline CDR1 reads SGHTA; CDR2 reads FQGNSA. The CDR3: CASSLLWGNEQFF. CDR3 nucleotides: TGTGCCAGCAGCTTATTGTGGGGCAATGAGCAGTTCTTC.

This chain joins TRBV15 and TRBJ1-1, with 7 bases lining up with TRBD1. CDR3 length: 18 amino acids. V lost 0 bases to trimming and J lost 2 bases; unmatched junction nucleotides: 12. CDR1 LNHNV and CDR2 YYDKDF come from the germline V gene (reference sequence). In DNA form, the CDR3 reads TGTGCCACCAGCAGAGATCTAGTCACAGGGGCCCCTAACACTGAAGCTTTCTTT. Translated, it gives CATSRDLVTGAPNTEAFF.

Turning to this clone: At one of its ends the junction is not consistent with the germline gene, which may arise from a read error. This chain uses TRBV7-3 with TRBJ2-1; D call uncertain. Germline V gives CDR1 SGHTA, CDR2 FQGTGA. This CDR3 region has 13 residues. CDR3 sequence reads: CASSIGPNNGQFF. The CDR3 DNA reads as TGTGCCAGCAGCATCGGACCAAACAATGGGCAGTTCTTC. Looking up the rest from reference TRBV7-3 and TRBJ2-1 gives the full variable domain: GAGVSQTPSNKVTEKGKYVELRCDPISGHTALYWYRQSLGQGPEFLIYFQGTGAADDSGLPNDRFFAVRPEGSVSTLKIQRTERGDSAVYLCASSIGPNNGQFFGPGTRLTVL.

This CDR3 is CAISESISGRRNEQFF. CDR3 in DNA: TGTGCCATCAGTGAGTCGATTAGCGGGAGGCGCAATGAGCAGTTCTTC. The rearrangement joins TRBV10-3 to TRBJ2-1; 10 bases are a match to TRBD2. Germline V CDR1 and CDR2: ENHRY, SYGVKD. CDR3 length: 16 residues. Trimming at V came to 0 bases and at J to 6 bases, leaving 5 bases not matched to a gene.

The CDR3, as DNA: TGTGCCAGCACACAGGGTCCTGGAAACACCATATATTTT. It specifies CASTQGPGNTIYF. This chain joins TRBV25-1 and TRBJ1-3; D may be TRBD1 (6 bases). Deletions cut 7 bases from V and 2 bases from J, with 9 bases between. The CDR3 has 13 amino acids. Germline V gene data show CDR1 as MGHDK and CDR2 as SYGVNS.

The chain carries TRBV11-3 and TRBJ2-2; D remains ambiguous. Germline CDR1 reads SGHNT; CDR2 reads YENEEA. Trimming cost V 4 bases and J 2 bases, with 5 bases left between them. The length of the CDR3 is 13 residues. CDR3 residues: CASSSLNTGELFF. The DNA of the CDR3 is TGTGCCAGCAGCTCACTAAACACCGGGGAGCTGTTTTTT.

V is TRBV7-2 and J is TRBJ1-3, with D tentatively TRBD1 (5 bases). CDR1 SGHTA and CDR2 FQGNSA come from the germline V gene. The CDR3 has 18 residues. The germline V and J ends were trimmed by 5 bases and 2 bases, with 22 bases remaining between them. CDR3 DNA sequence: TGTGCCAGCAGCCAAGATTCTGTGGGACCGACCGCTGGAAACACCATATATTTT. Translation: CASSQDSVGPTAGNTIYF.

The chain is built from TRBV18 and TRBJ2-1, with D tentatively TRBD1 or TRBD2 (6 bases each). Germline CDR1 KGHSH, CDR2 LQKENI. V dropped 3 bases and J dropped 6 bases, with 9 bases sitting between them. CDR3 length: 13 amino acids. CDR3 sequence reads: CASSPGGGNEQFF. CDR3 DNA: TGTGCCAGCTCACCCGGGGGCGGCAATGAGCAGTTCTTC.

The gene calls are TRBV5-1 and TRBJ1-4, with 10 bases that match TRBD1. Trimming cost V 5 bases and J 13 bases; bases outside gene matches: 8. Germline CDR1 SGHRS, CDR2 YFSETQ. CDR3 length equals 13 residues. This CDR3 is CASRGQGDVTLFF. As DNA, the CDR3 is TGCGCCAGCAGAGGACAGGGGGATGTAACACTGTTTTTT. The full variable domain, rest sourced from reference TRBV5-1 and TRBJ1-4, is KAGVTQTPRYLIKTRGQQVTLSCSPISGHRSVSWYQQTPGQGLQFLFEYFSETQRNKGNFPGRFSGRQFSNSRSEMNVSTLELGDSALYLCASRGQGDVTLFFGSGTQLSVL.

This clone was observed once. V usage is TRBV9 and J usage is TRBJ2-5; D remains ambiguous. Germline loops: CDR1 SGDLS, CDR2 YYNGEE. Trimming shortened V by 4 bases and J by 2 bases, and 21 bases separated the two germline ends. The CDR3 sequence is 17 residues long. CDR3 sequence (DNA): TGTGCCAGCAGCCCTACCGTTGGGTCAAAGTGGCAAGAGACCCAGTACTTC. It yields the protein CASSPTVGSKWQETQYF.

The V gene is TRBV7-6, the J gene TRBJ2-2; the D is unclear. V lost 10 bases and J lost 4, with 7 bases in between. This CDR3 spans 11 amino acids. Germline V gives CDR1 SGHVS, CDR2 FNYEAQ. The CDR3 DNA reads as TGTGCCATCAAGTCCACCGGGGAGCTGTTTTTT. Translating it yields CAIKSTGELFF.

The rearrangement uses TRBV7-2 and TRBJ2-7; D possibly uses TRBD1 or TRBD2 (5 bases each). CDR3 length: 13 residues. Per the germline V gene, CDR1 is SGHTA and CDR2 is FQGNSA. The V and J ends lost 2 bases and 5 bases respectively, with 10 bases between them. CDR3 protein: CASSLFMGDEQYF. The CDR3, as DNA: TGTGCCAGCAGCTTATTTATGGGGGACGAGCAGTACTTC.

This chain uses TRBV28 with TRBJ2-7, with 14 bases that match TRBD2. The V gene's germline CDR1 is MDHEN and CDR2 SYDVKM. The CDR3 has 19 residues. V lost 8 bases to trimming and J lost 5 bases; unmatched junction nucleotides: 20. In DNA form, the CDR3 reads TGTGCCAGCGGTCTGCGGGGGTCGGGGACTAGCGGGAGATTCGACGAGCAGTACTTC. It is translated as CASGLRGSGTSGRFDEQYF. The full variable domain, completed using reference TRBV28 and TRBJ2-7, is DVKVTQSSRYLVKRTGEKVFLECVQDMDHENMFWYRQDPGLGLRLIYFSYDVKMKEKGDIPEGYSVSREKKERFSLILESASTNQTSMYLCASGLRGSGTSGRFDEQYFGPGTRLTVT.

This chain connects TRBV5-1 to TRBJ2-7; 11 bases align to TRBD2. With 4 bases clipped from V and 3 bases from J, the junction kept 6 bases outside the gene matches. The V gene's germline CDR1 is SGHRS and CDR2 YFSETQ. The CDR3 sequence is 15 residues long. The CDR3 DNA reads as TGCGCCAGCAGCACGGGACTAGCGGACCTCTACGAGCAGTACTTC. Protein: CASSTGLADLYEQYF.

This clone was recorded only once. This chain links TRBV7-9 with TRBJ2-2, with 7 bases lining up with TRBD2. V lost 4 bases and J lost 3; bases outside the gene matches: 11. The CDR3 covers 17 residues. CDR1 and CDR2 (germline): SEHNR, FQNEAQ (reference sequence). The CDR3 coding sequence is TGTGCCAGCAGCTCTCTGTTAACTAGCGCCTACACCGGGGAGCTGTTTTTT. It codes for CASSSLLTSAYTGELFF.

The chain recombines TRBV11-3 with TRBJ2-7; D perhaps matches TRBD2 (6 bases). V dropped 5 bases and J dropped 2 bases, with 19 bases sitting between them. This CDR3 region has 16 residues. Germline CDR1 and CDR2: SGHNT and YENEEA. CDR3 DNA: TGTGCCAGCAGCCCCAGGGCGGGGATTACCACCTACGAGCAGTACTTC. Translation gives CASSPRAGITTYEQYF.

The CDR3 sequence is CASSLLEGGGYTF. Written as DNA, the CDR3 is TGTGCCAGCAGCCTGCTGGAGGGAGGAGGCTACACCTTC. This rearrangement joins TRBV27 to TRBJ1-2, with D hard to call. Trimming shortened V by 6 bases and J by 8 bases, and 16 bases separated the two germline ends. The length of the CDR3 is 13 residues. Per the germline V gene, CDR1 is MNHEY and CDR2 is SMNVEV (reference sequence).

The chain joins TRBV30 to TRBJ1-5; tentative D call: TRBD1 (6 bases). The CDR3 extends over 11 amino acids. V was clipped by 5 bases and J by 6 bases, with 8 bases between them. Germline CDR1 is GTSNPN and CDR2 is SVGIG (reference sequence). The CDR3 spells CAWGQTQPQHF. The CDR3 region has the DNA TGTGCCTGGGGACAGACTCAGCCCCAGCATTTT.

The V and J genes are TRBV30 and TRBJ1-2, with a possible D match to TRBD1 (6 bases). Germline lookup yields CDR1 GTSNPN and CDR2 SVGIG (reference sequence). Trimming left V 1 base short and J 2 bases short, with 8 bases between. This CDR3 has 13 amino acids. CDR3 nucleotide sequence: TGTGCCTGGAGTGGGGGGCAGAACTATGGCTACACCTTC. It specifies CAWSGGQNYGYTF.